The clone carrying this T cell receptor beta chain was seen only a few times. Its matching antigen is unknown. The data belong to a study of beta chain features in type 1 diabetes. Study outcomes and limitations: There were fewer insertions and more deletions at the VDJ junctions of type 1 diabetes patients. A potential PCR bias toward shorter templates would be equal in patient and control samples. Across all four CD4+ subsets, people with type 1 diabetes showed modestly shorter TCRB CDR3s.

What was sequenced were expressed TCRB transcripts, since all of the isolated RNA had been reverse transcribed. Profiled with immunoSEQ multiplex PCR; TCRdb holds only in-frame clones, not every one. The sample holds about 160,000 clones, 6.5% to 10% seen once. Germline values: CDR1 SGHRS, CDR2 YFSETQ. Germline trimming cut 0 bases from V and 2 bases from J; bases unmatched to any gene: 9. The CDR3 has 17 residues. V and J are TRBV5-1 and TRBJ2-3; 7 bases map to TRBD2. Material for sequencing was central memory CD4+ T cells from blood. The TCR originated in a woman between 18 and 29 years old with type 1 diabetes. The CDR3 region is CASSLGDLLAPTDTQYF. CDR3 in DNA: TGCGCCAGCAGCTTGGGGGACTTACTAGCGCCCACAGATACGCAGTATTTT.